This T cell receptor (beta chain) was observed in a study of blood T cell repertoires in COVID-19. Source study methods: Estimation of nucleated cell counts relied on the amplification of reference gene primers. Clones were sequenced by immunoSEQ multiplex PCR, and TCRdb holds only the in-frame ones, with some missing. The V and J calls and the clone size are those of that table, but D and trimming were determined from the DNA. The sample gives approximately 350,000 clones, around four fifths of which show up once; roughly 5.1% is in the top ten. Living in under 30 US areas, the participants were between roughly 18 and 90 years of age. Two consecutive negative NP/OP PCR tests, clearance, or resolved symptoms defined Cohort 3 recovery. The CDR3 sequence is 13 residues long. The germline gives CDR1 LNHDA, CDR2 SQIVND (reference sequence). Trimming left V 5 bases short and J 0 bases short, with 4 bases between.

The chain combines TRBV19 with TRBJ1-4, with unresolved D. The sequenced sample was PBMCs or T cells enriched from blood (not recorded which). The origin of this receptor is a woman aged 45 to 65 who had recovered from COVID-19. CDR3 bases: TGTGCCAGTAGTCTCTCAACTAATGAAAAACTGTTTTTT. The encoded protein is CASSLSTNEKLFF.